A selection of T cell receptor beta chains follows, all from one sample in a study of vaccination effects on CD4 cells after COVID-19. This table comes from immunoSEQ multiplex PCR, and its TCRdb copy is limited to in-frame clones, with some not included. The sample holds 65,000 to 90,000 clones, about 79% seen once. Their antigen targets remain unknown. The source material was CD4+ T cells from PBMCs cultured with SARS-CoV-2 spike peptides, sampled before COVID-19 vaccination. These receptors were taken from a human donor who received a COVID-19 vaccine. Each CDR3 is given with its conserved first and last residue. Each record gives: D gene, V gene, J gene, clone size, CDR3 DNA, CDR3 protein. D genes are given only for firm matches. Clone size is stated in some rows and not others, as once, few, many or a class when expanded.

D gene: .
V gene: TRBV15
J gene: TRBJ2-5
clone size: .
CDR3 DNA: TGTGCCACCAGCAGAGATCGGGAGACCCAGTACTTC
CDR3 protein: CATSRDRETQYF

D gene: .
V gene: TRBV11-2
J gene: TRBJ2-5
clone size: .
CDR3 DNA: TGTGCCAGCAGTGAACAAGAGACCCAGTACTTC
CDR3 protein: CASSEQETQYF

D gene: TRBD1
V gene: TRBV6-2/TRBV6-3
J gene: TRBJ1-5
clone size: .
CDR3 DNA: TGTGCCAGCAGTACTCGACAGGGGGAAGTGTATAGCAATCAGCCCCAGCATTTT
CDR3 protein: CASSTRQGEVYSNQPQHF

D gene: TRBD2
V gene: TRBV7-3
J gene: TRBJ2-5
clone size: .
CDR3 DNA: TGTGCCAGCAGCTTAACCGGGGGGCAAGAGACCCAGTACTTC
CDR3 protein: CASSLTGGQETQYF

D gene: .
V gene: TRBV12-3/TRBV12-4
J gene: TRBJ2-4
clone size: .
CDR3 DNA: TGTGCCAGCAGTTCAAACAGGGCGTACATTCAGTACTTC
CDR3 protein: CASSSNRAYIQYF

D gene: TRBD1
V gene: TRBV6-2/TRBV6-3
J gene: TRBJ1-5
clone size: .
CDR3 DNA: TGTGCCAGCAGTTGCCCCCCCCCTCTAGGGACAGGGGTCAGTTCACCCCAGCATTTT
CDR3 protein: CASSCPPPLGTGVSSPQHF

D gene: .
V gene: TRBV3-1/TRBV3-2
J gene: TRBJ1-4
clone size: .
CDR3 DNA: TGTGCCAGCAGCGGGGGCGAAGGTAATGAAAAACTGTTTTTT
CDR3 protein: CASSGGEGNEKLFF

D gene: .
V gene: TRBV2
J gene: TRBJ1-5
clone size: .
CDR3 DNA: TGTGCCAGCAGTGAATTATCGGTGGGTAATCAGCCCCAGCATTTT
CDR3 protein: CASSELSVGNQPQHF

D gene: TRBD2
V gene: TRBV24-1
J gene: TRBJ2-3
clone size: .
CDR3 DNA: TGTGCCACCAGTGATCCCATTAGACTAGCGGGGGCGGATACGCAGTATTTT
CDR3 protein: CATSDPIRLAGADTQYF

D gene: .
V gene: TRBV5-4
J gene: TRBJ1-3
clone size: once
CDR3 DNA: TGTGCCAGCAGCTCTCTCCCCAGGGGACCCGGAAACACCATATATTTT
CDR3 protein: CASSSLPRGPGNTIYF

D gene: .
V gene: TRBV29-1
J gene: TRBJ1-3
clone size: few
CDR3 DNA: TGCAGCGGGGAGGGTTCTGGAAACACCATATATTTT
CDR3 protein: CSGEGSGNTIYF

D gene: TRBD2
V gene: TRBV6-7
J gene: TRBJ2-5
clone size: .
CDR3 DNA: TGTGCCAGCAGTTACTCGAATCAGCGGGGGCGGGGAGAGACCCAGTACTTC
CDR3 protein: CASSYSNQRGRGETQYF

D gene: .
V gene: TRBV7-3
J gene: TRBJ1-2
clone size: once
CDR3 DNA: TGTGCCAGCAGCTTAGGTCCAGGGACTTCCTATGGCTACACCTTC
CDR3 protein: CASSLGPGTSYGYTF

D gene: .
V gene: TRBV7-9
J gene: TRBJ1-5
clone size: .
CDR3 DNA: TGTGCCAGCAGCTTAGGAACCGGGAGATTTATCAATCAGCCCCAGCATTTT
CDR3 protein: CASSLGTGRFINQPQHF

D gene: TRBD1
V gene: TRBV4-3
J gene: TRBJ1-6
clone size: few
CDR3 DNA: TGCGCCAGCAGCCCCCGACAGGGGGATTCACCCCTCCACTTT
CDR3 protein: CASSPRQGDSPLHF

D gene: TRBD2
V gene: TRBV3-1/TRBV3-2
J gene: TRBJ2-3
clone size: .
CDR3 DNA: TGTGCCAGCAGCCAAGGGCTAGCGGGGAGTACGCAGTATTTT
CDR3 protein: CASSQGLAGSTQYF

D gene: .
V gene: TRBV5-1
J gene: TRBJ2-5
clone size: .
CDR3 DNA: TGCGCCAGCAGCTTGGCCGGGACAAGGGAGACCCAGTACTTC
CDR3 protein: CASSLAGTRETQYF

D gene: .
V gene: TRBV19
J gene: TRBJ1-1
clone size: .
CDR3 DNA: TGTGCCAGTCGGGTGGGAAAGAACACTGAAGCTTTCTTT
CDR3 protein: CASRVGKNTEAFF

D gene: .
V gene: TRBV7-9
J gene: TRBJ2-5
clone size: .
CDR3 DNA: TGTGCCAGCAGCTTACAGGGGAGTGGAGAGACCCAGTACTTC
CDR3 protein: CASSLQGSGETQYF

D gene: .
V gene: TRBV6-5
J gene: TRBJ2-2
clone size: .
CDR3 DNA: TGTGCCAGCAGTTACTCGAGAGGGCTAGGGTCCGGGGAGCTGTTTTTT
CDR3 protein: CASSYSRGLGSGELFF

D gene: .
V gene: TRBV28
J gene: TRBJ2-5
clone size: .
CDR3 DNA: TGTGCCAGCAATGGTTCTGGTCAACAGGTGTCAGAGACCCAGTACTTC
CDR3 protein: CASNGSGQQVSETQYF

D gene: .
V gene: TRBV4-2
J gene: TRBJ2-3
clone size: .
CDR3 DNA: TGTGCCAGCAGCCCCACACACAGCACAGATACGCAGTATTTT
CDR3 protein: CASSPTHSTDTQYF

D gene: TRBD1
V gene: TRBV24-1
J gene: TRBJ2-1
clone size: .
CDR3 DNA: TGTGCCACCAGTGATTCCGGGACAGGGTCCTACAATGAGCAGTTCTTC
CDR3 protein: CATSDSGTGSYNEQFF

D gene: TRBD2
V gene: TRBV7-3
J gene: TRBJ2-2
clone size: .
CDR3 DNA: TGTGCCAGCAGCCCGAGCGGGGGGGCCGACGGGGAGCTGTTTTTT
CDR3 protein: CASSPSGGADGELFF

D gene: TRBD1
V gene: TRBV15
J gene: TRBJ2-2
clone size: once
CDR3 DNA: TGTGCCACCAGCAGTCTAGACCGGGACAGGAGCAACACCGGGGAGCTGTTTTTT
CDR3 protein: CATSSLDRDRSNTGELFF

D gene: TRBD2
V gene: TRBV5-1
J gene: TRBJ2-5
clone size: .
CDR3 DNA: TGCGCCAGCAGCTTGACTGTTCTAGCGGGGGGGCAGGGGACCCAGTACTTC
CDR3 protein: CASSLTVLAGGQGTQYF

D gene: .
V gene: TRBV6-4
J gene: TRBJ2-2
clone size: few
CDR3 DNA: TGTGCCAGCAGTGACCGGGGCCCTTCAGTAGGGGAGCTGTTTTTT
CDR3 protein: CASSDRGPSVGELFF

D gene: TRBD1
V gene: TRBV5-1
J gene: TRBJ1-1
clone size: .
CDR3 DNA: TGCGCCAGCAGCTCTCAATTTACAGGGGGCTTTGAAGCTTTCTTT
CDR3 protein: CASSSQFTGGFEAFF

D gene: .
V gene: TRBV28
J gene: TRBJ1-1
clone size: .
CDR3 DNA: TGTGCCAGCAAGACGGGACATCTGAACACTGAAGCTTTCTTT
CDR3 protein: CASKTGHLNTEAFF

D gene: .
V gene: TRBV28
J gene: TRBJ1-2
clone size: .
CDR3 DNA: TGTGCCAGCAGACGGGGGGGCGGGGGCTACACCTTC
CDR3 protein: CASRRGGGGYTF

D gene: .
V gene: TRBV24-1
J gene: TRBJ1-4
clone size: once
CDR3 DNA: TGTGCCACCTCCCCTGGAGGGGCGCAGGATGAAAAACTGTTTTTT
CDR3 protein: CATSPGGAQDEKLFF

D gene: .
V gene: TRBV7-2
J gene: TRBJ2-5
clone size: .
CDR3 DNA: TGTGCCAGCAGCCCCGCGGAACAAGAGACCCAGTACTTC
CDR3 protein: CASSPAEQETQYF

D gene: .
V gene: TRBV30
J gene: TRBJ1-1
clone size: .
CDR3 DNA: TGTGCCTGGAGTGTTATGGTGGACACTGAAGCTTTCTTT
CDR3 protein: CAWSVMVDTEAFF

D gene: .
V gene: TRBV3-1/TRBV3-2
J gene: TRBJ1-5
clone size: .
CDR3 DNA: TGTGCCAGCAGCCATGGTGGTTTTCAGCCCCAGCATTTT
CDR3 protein: CASSHGGFQPQHF

D gene: .
V gene: TRBV11-1
J gene: TRBJ1-2
clone size: .
CDR3 DNA: TGTGCCAGCAGCTTACTCCAGAGCGGTGGCTATGGCTACACCTTC
CDR3 protein: CASSLLQSGGYGYTF

D gene: .
V gene: TRBV2
J gene: TRBJ2-6
clone size: once
CDR3 DNA: TGTGCCAGCGAACGAATGGGGTCTGGGGCCAACGTCCTGACTTTC
CDR3 protein: CASERMGSGANVLTF

D gene: TRBD1
V gene: TRBV29-1
J gene: TRBJ1-4
clone size: .
CDR3 DNA: TGCAGCGTCCAGACAGGGGGTAATTATGAAAAACTGTTTTTT
CDR3 protein: CSVQTGGNYEKLFF

D gene: .
V gene: TRBV6-5
J gene: TRBJ2-1
clone size: .
CDR3 DNA: TGTGCCAGCAGCCCCGGGGCCTATGGGAATGAGCAGTTCTTC
CDR3 protein: CASSPGAYGNEQFF

D gene: TRBD1
V gene: TRBV5-6
J gene: TRBJ2-2
clone size: .
CDR3 DNA: TGTGCCAGCAGCTTGGGGGGACAGGGGTACACCGGGGAGCTGTTTTTT
CDR3 protein: CASSLGGQGYTGELFF

D gene: .
V gene: TRBV24-1
J gene: TRBJ1-2
clone size: .
CDR3 DNA: TGTGCCACCAGTGACTCCAGGAGACACTATGGCTACACCTTC
CDR3 protein: CATSDSRRHYGYTF

D gene: .
V gene: TRBV7-2
J gene: TRBJ1-1
clone size: .
CDR3 DNA: TGTGCCAGCAGCCCCCCCCTAGGGAGGTTTGTAAAAGCTTTCTTT
CDR3 protein: CASSPPLGRFVKAFF

D gene: TRBD1
V gene: TRBV6-6
J gene: TRBJ1-2
clone size: .
CDR3 DNA: TGTGCCAGCAGTTCCCTCTACACCGGGACAGCTGATGGCTACACCTTC
CDR3 protein: CASSSLYTGTADGYTF

D gene: .
V gene: TRBV3-1/TRBV3-2
J gene: TRBJ1-1
clone size: .
CDR3 DNA: TGTGCCAGCAGCCAAGCAGGGTCCATGAACACTGAAGCTTTCTTT
CDR3 protein: CASSQAGSMNTEAFF

D gene: .
V gene: TRBV10-1
J gene: TRBJ2-4
clone size: few
CDR3 DNA: TGCGCCAGCAGTGAGGGGGAAGGAAACATTCAGTACTTC
CDR3 protein: CASSEGEGNIQYF

D gene: .
V gene: TRBV6-5
J gene: TRBJ1-3
clone size: .
CDR3 DNA: TGTGCCAGCAGTTACGGTTGGGGGTTGAGCAACACCATATATTTT
CDR3 protein: CASSYGWGLSNTIYF

D gene: .
V gene: TRBV3-1/TRBV3-2
J gene: TRBJ1-3
clone size: .
CDR3 DNA: TGTGCCAGCAGCCAAGGGGGGACCGGAAACACCATATATTTT
CDR3 protein: CASSQGGTGNTIYF

D gene: .
V gene: TRBV28
J gene: TRBJ1-3
clone size: .
CDR3 DNA: TGTGCCAGCATACCTAGCTCTGGAAACACCATATATTTT
CDR3 protein: CASIPSSGNTIYF

D gene: .
V gene: TRBV5-1
J gene: TRBJ2-1
clone size: .
CDR3 DNA: TGCGCCAGCGCTGAGAAACTCTCCTACAATGAGCAGTTCTTC
CDR3 protein: CASAEKLSYNEQFF

D gene: TRBD2
V gene: TRBV5-1
J gene: TRBJ2-5
clone size: .
CDR3 DNA: TGCGCCAGCAGCTTGCGTTTAGCGGGGGCACAAGAGACCCAGTACTTC
CDR3 protein: CASSLRLAGAQETQYF

D gene: .
V gene: TRBV5-1
J gene: TRBJ1-1
clone size: .
CDR3 DNA: TGCGCCAGCAGCGTTGGGGCTATGGGGACTGAAGCTTTCTTT
CDR3 protein: CASSVGAMGTEAFF